The clone carrying this T cell receptor beta chain was detected only once. In the original workflow: How many nucleated cells were present was estimated from reference gene primer amplification. Clones were read by immunoSEQ multiplex PCR, and TCRdb kept only the in-frame ones, dropping some. For V, J and clone size, that table is used; D and trimming come from the DNA. This table holds around 170,000 clones, around 83% found once. This CDR3 has 13 amino acids. Trimming removed 2 bases from V and 10 bases from J, with 12 bases in between. These data originate in a study of blood T cell repertoires in COVID-19. Across the whole study: Specimens from acute and convalescent COVID-19 originated in the United States, Italy and Spain. Sample material is recorded as cDNA or gDNA derived from T cells, B-cell-depleted T cells, or PBMCs.

The source of this sequence is a human donor in a cohort sampled during active COVID-19. The rearrangement links TRBV12-3 or TRBV12-4 to TRBJ2-1, with D possibly TRBD2 on 7 matching bases. Sequenced input: peripheral blood. CDR3 DNA: TGTGCCAGCAGTTTAAGGGGGGGAGGCGAGCAGTTCTTC. Its translation: CASSLRGGGEQFF.